Below, 19 T cell receptor beta chains from the same sample are listed, as sequenced in a study of liver allograft versus peripheral blood T cells. Study-level information: Transplanted-liver T cell receptor repertoires were compared with recipients' peripheral blood repertoires.

TCRdb reprocessed the reads via MiXCR and lists one record per CDR3 protein. Counted here are about 2,300 distinct CDR3 sequences, less than 20% occurring once; the ten biggest clones make up more than 15%. These receptors were collected from a human patient who had a liver transplant. Some T cells may arise from the graft donor.

This clonotype qualifies as medium-sized. This chain's CDR3 is CAISERGGTNEKLFF. The CDR3 DNA sequence: TGTGCCATCAGTGAACGGGGGGGAACTAATGAAAAACTGTTTTTT. The chain recombines TRBV10-3 with TRBJ1-4, with a tentative D call TRBD1 (5 bases). Germline loops: CDR1 ENHRY, CDR2 SYGVKD. The CDR3 sequence is 15 residues long. Trimming shortened V by 3 bases and J by 1 base, and 9 bases separated the two germline ends.

This clonotype is deemed medium-sized. This chain links TRBV11-2 with TRBJ1-1, with a weak D call TRBD1 (5 bases). Trimming removed 0 bases at V and 4 bases at J, with 6 bases between. The germline gives CDR1 SGHAT, CDR2 FQNNGV. The CDR3 contains 13 residues. CDR3 in amino acids: CASSLDQGTEAFF. The CDR3 DNA reads as TGTGCCAGCAGCTTAGATCAGGGCACTGAAGCTTTCTTT.

In its sample, this clonotype is medium-sized. The chain has TRBV19 and TRBJ1-1; no firm D call. The CDR3 covers 13 residues. Per germline, CDR1 LNHDA and CDR2 SQIVND (reference sequence). Deletions cut 7 bases from V and 4 bases from J, with 13 bases between. The CDR3 sequence is CASTPARGTEAFF. CDR3 sequence (DNA): TGTGCCAGTACTCCGGCCCGGGGCACTGAAGCTTTCTTT.

Turning to this clonotype: It is unclear where the CDR3 begins or ends on the DNA, so no DNA is shown, and the CDR3 is as TCRdb lists it. The chain links TRBV9 to TRBJ2-2; the D call in the table, TRBD1, was not verified against the DNA. The germline gives CDR1 SGDLS, CDR2 YYNGEE. Termini included, the CDR3 measures 17 amino acids. The CDR3 spells CASSVAGGAANTGELYF.

The sample holds a few counts of this clonotype. The chain carries TRBV7-3 and TRBJ1-1, with unresolved D. Germline loops: CDR1 SGHTA, CDR2 FQGTGA. The CDR3 is 16 amino acids. Trimming stripped 7 bases from V and 0 bases from J, with 18 bases between. The DNA for the CDR3 is TGTGCCAGCATGCTCATGCCAGGAGGCCTGAACACTGAAGCTTTCTTT. It is translated as CASMLMPGGLNTEAFF.

This clonotype is deemed medium-sized (0.01 to 0.1%). The chain uses TRBV19 and TRBJ1-1; D possibly corresponds to TRBD1 (5 bases). The CDR3 is made up of 15 amino acids. Trimming pared 6 bases from V and 5 bases from J, leaving 19 bases between. Germline CDR1 is LNHDA and CDR2 is SQIVND (reference sequence). The chain's CDR3 is CASSFGQGLRTEAFF. Here the CDR3 DNA reads TGTGCCAGTAGCTTCGGGCAGGGCCTGAGGACTGAAGCTTTCTTT.

By share, this clonotype ranks as medium-sized. This chain joins TRBV29-1 and TRBJ1-4; D possibly corresponds to TRBD1 (6 bases). The CDR3 is 15 residues long. The V gene's germline CDR1 is SQVTM and CDR2 ANQGSEA. V dropped 6 bases and J dropped 7 bases, with 21 bases sitting between them. The CDR3 sequence is CSVAYRVTVGEKLFF. The CDR3 nucleotides read TGCAGCGTCGCATACAGGGTCACGGTGGGTGAAAAACTGTTTTTT.

This clonotype is termed medium-sized (0.01 to 0.1%). The chain couples TRBV19 to TRBJ1-1; D unclear. V was clipped by 6 bases and J by 1 base, with 15 bases between them. Germline loops: CDR1 LNHDA, CDR2 SQIVND (reference sequence). The CDR3 length is 15 residues. CDR3 bases: TGTGCCAGTAGAAGCGGAGTCAGCCCGAACACTGAAGCTTTCTTT. It encodes CASRSGVSPNTEAFF.

By frequency in the sample, this clonotype is large. The genes are TRBV6-6 and TRBJ1-1, with no clear D. The CDR3 consists of 14 residues. Germline assignment: CDR1 MNHNY and CDR2 SVGAGI (reference sequence). The V end was cut by 0 bases, the J end by 1 base, with 6 bases between. CDR3 nucleotides: TGTGCCAGCAGTTACTCCCGGGCGAACACTGAAGCTTTCTTT. Its protein is CASSYSRANTEAFF.

This clonotype is medium-sized (0.01 to 0.1%). The gene calls are TRBV12-3 or TRBV12-4 and TRBJ1-4; 9 nucleotides line up with TRBD1. This CDR3 comprises 14 residues. Unmatched junction bases numbered 5, after V lost 5 bases and J lost 7 bases. CDR3 sequence (DNA): TGTGCCAGCAGTCACAGGGGGCTTACTGAAAAACTGTTTTTT. Translating gives CASSHRGLTEKLFF.

By share of the sample, this clonotype is medium-sized. The chain couples TRBV12-3 or TRBV12-4 to TRBJ1-6; D might be TRBD1 (5 bases). V was clipped by 3 bases and J by 9 bases, with 12 bases between them. The CDR3 has 14 residues. The CDR3 coding sequence is TGTGCCAGCAGTTTCGGCAGGGTAACTTCACCCCTCCACTTT. Protein product: CASSFGRVTSPLHF.

This chain links TRBV2 with TRBJ2-3; D possibly corresponds to TRBD2 (6 bases). The V end was cut by 4 bases, the J end by 0 bases, with 14 bases between. The CDR3 consists of 16 residues. Germline CDR1 and CDR2: SNHLY and FYNNEI. The chain's CDR3 is CASSVGLATSTDTQYF. The CDR3 DNA reads TGTGCCAGCAGTGTAGGCCTAGCGACTAGCACAGATACGCAGTATTTT. Combining the CDR3 with reference TRBV2 and TRBJ2-3 gives the whole variable domain EPEVTQTPSHQVTQMGQEVILRCVPISNHLYFYWYRQILGQKVEFLVSFYNNEISEKSEIFDDQFSVERPDGSNFTLKIRSTKLEDSAMYFCASSVGLATSTDTQYFGPGTRLTVL.

Only a few counts were recorded for this clonotype. The chain uses TRBV7-2 and TRBJ2-3, with D uncertain. Germline CDR1 is SGHTA and CDR2 is FQGNSA. The CDR3 has 13 amino acids. Trimming took 0 bases from V and 4 from J, leaving 5 bases between them. This chain's CDR3 is CASSLATADTQYF. The CDR3 nucleotides read TGTGCCAGCAGCTTAGCAACAGCAGATACGCAGTATTTT.

This clonotype qualifies as medium-sized. The V call is TRBV5-6, the J call TRBJ1-1, with 8 bases matching TRBD1. Germline-derived CDR1 and CDR2 are SGHDT and YYEEEE. The CDR3 contains 13 residues. The trim removed 5 bases at V and 10 bases at J, leaving 10 bases unmatched. Written as DNA, the CDR3 is TGTGCCAGCAGTCCCGGGACAGGAGGCCCAGCTTTCTTT. Translated: CASSPGTGGPAFF.

The sample holds a few counts of this clonotype. The chain combines TRBV6-5 with TRBJ1-2, with TRBD1 identical over 8 bases. J gave up 4 bases and V 5 bases, and 12 bases lay outside the gene matches. Germline V gives CDR1 MNHEY, CDR2 SVGAGI. The CDR3 runs to 16 residues. CDR3 coding DNA: TGTGCCAGCAGTGGCCAGGGGGCTCTGCTGCGCTATGGCTACACCTTC. Translated: CASSGQGALLRYGYTF.

This clonotype is categorized as medium-sized. The gene calls are TRBV20-1 and TRBJ1-1; TRBD1 aligns across 11 bases. This CDR3 is 13 amino acids long. V dropped 6 bases and J dropped 4; count of bases not matched to a gene: 4. CDR1 DFQATT and CDR2 SNEGSKA come from the germline V gene (reference sequence). The CDR3 loop is CSAEGQGATEAFF. The CDR3 region has the DNA TGCAGTGCGGAAGGACAGGGGGCCACTGAAGCTTTCTTT.

This clonotype is categorized as medium-sized (0.01 to 0.1%). The genes are TRBV6-1 and TRBJ2-1; 8 bases agree with TRBD1. The CDR3 has 15 residues. The ends lost 9 bases at V and 4 bases at J; junction bases unmatched: 11. In germline, CDR1 is MNHNS, CDR2 SASEGT. The CDR3 loop is CASGSGQGAYNEQFF. CDR3 nucleotides: TGTGCCAGTGGGAGTGGGCAGGGGGCATACAATGAGCAGTTCTTC.

This clonotype qualifies as medium-sized. The chain uses TRBV6-2 or TRBV6-3 and TRBJ1-2; the match to TRBD1 covers 7 bases. The length of the CDR3 is 17 residues. Germline V gives CDR1 MNHEY, CDR2 SVGEGT. The ends lost 5 bases at V and 3 bases at J; junction bases unmatched: 15. The CDR3 loop reads CASSPTGRPPRDYGYTF. The CDR3 region has the DNA TGTGCCAGCAGTCCGACAGGGAGACCCCCACGCGACTATGGCTACACCTTC.

This chain uses TRBV11-2 with TRBJ1-2; D uncertain. The ends were cut back, 3 bases at V and 4 bases at J, with 9 bases in the middle. CDR3 length: 13 residues. The germline gives CDR1 SGHAT, CDR2 FQNNGV. As DNA, the CDR3 is TGTGCCAGCAGCTTGTGGGGATTCTATGGCTACACCTTC. Its translation is CASSLWGFYGYTF.